This TCR beta chain was captured in a study of blood T cell repertoires in COVID-19. Across the study: Samples taken during acute and convalescent COVID-19 were collected in the United States, Italy and Spain. Sources were T cells, B-cell-depleted T cells, or PBMCs; the material itself was cDNA or gDNA.

Methods used by the authors: Estimation of nucleated cell counts was performed using reference gene primer amplification. The data were produced by immunoSEQ multiplex PCR, yet TCRdb's version contains in-frame clones alone and is incomplete. That table furnishes V, J and clone size, whereas the DNA furnished D and trimming. This table holds about 140,000 clones, about three quarters found once. The CDR3 consists of 15 residues. Per germline, CDR1 MNHEY and CDR2 SMNVEV (reference sequence). V dropped 6 bases and J dropped 8; count of bases not matched to a gene: 12. The V call is TRBV27, the J call TRBJ1-2; 10 bases fit TRBD1. This receptor was obtained from a woman aged 80 or older with active or convalescent COVID-19. Sequenced material: peripheral blood. This CDR3 is CASSMDRGTRRGYTF. In DNA form, the CDR3 reads TGTGCCAGCAGCATGGACAGGGGGACCCGGAGGGGCTACACCTTC.